This passage covers 19 T cell receptor beta chains from one sample sequenced in a study of CD8 T cells in ankylosing spondylitis. TCRdb reprocessed the 5' RACE reads with MiXCR, giving one entry per CDR3 protein. Among about 250,000 distinct CDR3 sequences, roughly 8.2% were seen once, and the ten largest hold more than 4%. Sample: blood, either unsorted or a sorted T cell fraction (not recorded which). These receptors were taken from a female donor with ankylosing spondylitis or in good health (not recorded which).

V and J are TRBV5-1 and TRBJ2-6; possibly TRBD2 for D (6 bases). The CDR3 has 17 residues. Looked up from germline, CDR1 is SGHRS and CDR2 is YFSETQ. Trimming removed 4 bases at V and 4 bases at J, with 18 bases between. CDR3 residues: CASSIFSGGLGANVLTF. CDR3 DNA sequence: TGCGCCAGCAGCATCTTTAGCGGTGGCTTGGGGGCCAACGTCCTGACTTTC.

This clonotype was recorded at least ten times. The chain employs TRBV20-1 and TRBJ2-5; D is undetermined. This CDR3 contains 15 residues. Germline CDR1 DFQATT, CDR2 SNEGSKA (reference sequence). Trimming stripped 5 bases from V and 5 bases from J, with 21 bases between. CDR3 bases: TGCAGTGCTCCGATTCCGGGCCCAAACGGGGAGACCCAGTACTTC. Translated, it gives CSAPIPGPNGETQYF.

At least ten counts were recorded for this clonotype. The V call is TRBV28, the J call TRBJ2-7; possibly TRBD1 for D (6 bases). Germline CDR1 is MDHEN and CDR2 is SYDVKM. CDR3 length: 13 amino acids. The V and J ends lost 2 bases and 6 bases respectively, with 11 bases between them. The CDR3 DNA reads as TGTGCCAGCAGTTTACAGGGGAAACGCGAGCAGTACTTC. Translating it yields CASSLQGKREQYF.

Concerning this clonotype itself: This may arise from a read error, as a much more abundant clone is one base away. This chain joins TRBV12-3 or TRBV12-4 and TRBJ2-1; D remains unclear. The CDR3 spans 15 residues. The CDR3 loop reads CVSSPRTAKLNEQFF. In DNA, the CDR3 is TGTGTCAGCAGTCCCCGGACGGCCAAACTCAATGAGCAGTTCTTC.

This clonotype was found many times. This chain connects TRBV11-2 to TRBJ2-7; TRBD2 matches at 9 bases. Germline assignment: CDR1 SGHAT and CDR2 FQNNGV. The junction had 11 bases not matched to a gene; V was cut back by 5 bases and J by 6 bases. The CDR3 spans 15 residues. The CDR3 spells CASSRLGLAGFEQYF. CDR3 nucleotides: TGTGCCAGCAGCCGCCTCGGGCTAGCGGGATTCGAGCAGTACTTC.

This clonotype came up many times. The chain has TRBV4-3 and TRBJ1-6; D remains unclear. CDR1 and CDR2 (germline): LGHNA, YSLEER. The V and J ends lost 9 bases and 6 bases respectively, with 12 bases between them. CDR3 length: 13 amino acids. The CDR3 nucleotides are TGCGCCAGTGGGCACGGGTTTAATTCACCCCTCCACTTT. Translated: CASGHGFNSPLHF.

This clonotype occurred many times. This chain connects TRBV29-1 to TRBJ1-1; the match to TRBD1 covers 7 bases. CDR1 and CDR2 from the germline V gene are SQVTM and ANQGSEA. Unmatched junction bases numbered 2, after V lost 2 bases and J lost 8 bases. This CDR3 spans 11 amino acids. The CDR3 bases are TGCAGCGTTGAACGGGGACAGGAAGCTTTCTTT. Protein product: CSVERGQEAFF.

This clonotype was observed many times. The rearrangement joins TRBV6-5 to TRBJ1-1; 7 nucleotides align to TRBD1. The junction had 5 bases not matched to a gene; V was cut back by 5 bases and J by 8 bases. The length of the CDR3 is 12 residues. In germline, CDR1 is MNHEY, CDR2 SVGAGI. DNA of the CDR3: TGTGCCAGCAGTATAGACAGGGCGGAAGCTTTCTTT. Its protein product is CASSIDRAEAFF.

This clonotype was detected many times. Being one base from a much bigger clone, this may be a read error. The rearrangement links TRBV29-1 to TRBJ2-1; D assignment may be TRBD1 or TRBD2 (5 bases each). The CDR3 spans 14 residues. Germline V gene lookup returns CDR1 SQVTM and CDR2 ANQGSEA. The CDR3 is CASAGTGNNNEQFF. CDR3 nucleotide sequence: TGCGCGTCGGCCGGGACGGGGAATAACAATGAGCAGTTCTTC.

This clonotype was seen many times. The rearrangement joins TRBV12-5 to TRBJ1-6; D unclear. Per germline, CDR1 LGHNT and CDR2 FRNRAP. The germline V and J ends were trimmed by 1 base and 0 bases, with 13 bases remaining between them. The CDR3 covers 18 residues. CDR3 residues: CASGLEVRLSSYNSPLHF. CDR3 DNA sequence: TGTGCTAGTGGTTTGGAGGTCAGGTTGAGCTCCTATAATTCACCCCTCCACTTT.

This clonotype was seen ten or more times. This chain uses TRBV5-1 with TRBJ1-2, with 10 bases that match TRBD1. This CDR3 is 14 amino acids long. J lost 6 bases, V lost 1 base, and 3 bases had no gene match. In germline, CDR1 is SGHRS, CDR2 YFSETQ. The CDR3 DNA reads as TGCGCCAGCAGCTTGTACGGGACAGGGGATGGCTACACCTTC. This codes for CASSLYGTGDGYTF.

Many counts were recorded for this clonotype. The rearrangement links TRBV19 to TRBJ1-1; D is possibly TRBD1 (5 bases). This CDR3 region has 16 residues. Germline values: CDR1 LNHDA, CDR2 SQIVND (reference sequence). The ends were cut back, 7 bases at V and 4 bases at J, with 22 bases in the middle. CDR3 protein: CASTLASGPKGTEAFF. The CDR3 DNA reads as TGTGCCAGTACCCTCGCCTCAGGGCCCAAGGGCACTGAAGCTTTCTTT.

This clonotype was seen ten or more times. The V gene is TRBV28, the J gene TRBJ1-1; no definite D call. The CDR3 length is 10 residues. V lost 7 bases and J lost 1, with 1 base in between. Germline V CDR1 and CDR2: MDHEN, SYDVKM. This CDR3 is CASKNTEAFF. CDR3 nucleotides: TGTGCCAGCAAGAACACTGAAGCTTTCTTT.

Ten or more counts support this clonotype. The rearrangement joins TRBV15 to TRBJ2-1; 9 bases are a match to TRBD2. Germline CDR1 and CDR2: LNHNV and YYDKDF (reference sequence). The CDR3 contains 19 residues. Trimming at V came to 3 bases and at J to 0 bases, leaving 12 bases not matched to a gene. DNA of the CDR3: TGTGCCACCAGCAGTGGGACTAGCCTTCCCCTGAGCTCCTACAATGAGCAGTTCTTC. The encoded protein is CATSSGTSLPLSSYNEQFF.

The sample holds many counts of this clonotype. An end of the junction differs from the germline gene, which may be a read error. This chain joins TRBV29-1 and TRBJ2-7, with D possibly TRBD2 on 5 matching bases. CDR3 length: 13 amino acids. Per the germline V gene, CDR1 is SQVTM and CDR2 is ANQGSEA. Here the CDR3 reads CSVVLSSSYEQHF. The CDR3, as DNA: TGCAGCGTTGTGTTGTCTAGCTCCTACGAGCAGCACTTC.

This clonotype showed up just a few times. The chain uses TRBV29-1 and TRBJ2-1; 10 nucleotides align to TRBD1. Germline lookup yields CDR1 SQVTM and CDR2 ANQGSEA. The CDR3 loop spans 18 amino acids. Germline trimming cut 3 bases from V and 5 bases from J; bases unmatched to any gene: 16. The CDR3 is CSVDPGTIRQGAHNEQFF. CDR3 coding DNA: TGCAGCGTTGACCCCGGGACCATTAGACAGGGGGCCCACAATGAGCAGTTCTTC.

This clonotype has a count of ten or more. CDR3 nucleotides: TGTGCCAGCAGACGCCCCGCATACACCGCCGCCTACAATGAGCAGTTCTTC. Protein sequence: CASRRPAYTAAYNEQFF. J is TRBJ2-1 and V is TRBV28; D is uncertain. V was cut by 6 bases and J by 2 bases, with 20 bases left in between. The length of the CDR3 is 17 residues. Per the germline V gene, CDR1 is MDHEN and CDR2 is SYDVKM.

The table lists this clonotype with many counts. The rearrangement uses TRBV28 and TRBJ1-2; D remains unclear. The CDR3 spans 13 residues. Trimming pared 6 bases from V and 8 bases from J, leaving 16 bases between. CDR1 is MDHEN, CDR2 SYDVKM, per germline. The CDR3 loop reads CASSSVEVWGYTF. The CDR3 nucleotides read TGTGCCAGCAGCTCGGTCGAGGTTTGGGGCTACACCTTC.

This clonotype was seen at least ten times. V usage is TRBV7-9 and J usage is TRBJ2-3; the D is unclear. Germline CDR1 reads SEHNR; CDR2 reads FQNEAQ (reference sequence). This CDR3 region has 15 residues. V gave up 5 bases and J gave up 5 bases, with 17 bases separating them. CDR3 in amino acids: CASSPYLDSEDTQYF. CDR3 coding DNA: TGTGCCAGCAGCCCTTACCTAGATTCGGAAGATACGCAGTATTTT.